This is a list of T cell receptor beta chains from one sample in a study of blood T cell repertoires in COVID-19. Some clones are missing from TCRdb's copy, which holds only in-frame ones; the method was immunoSEQ multiplex PCR. The repertoire includes fewer than 250,000 clones, around 89% of them detected once, and about 1.7% sits in the top ten. The sample was peripheral blood. The source of these receptors is a man aged 65 to 79 with acute or convalescent COVID-19. Each CDR3 is given with its conserved first and last residue. The D gene is left open where the match is weak. Size is stated for part of the rows, as once, few or many counts, or as a class when the clone is expanded.

D gene,V gene,J gene,clone size,CDR3 protein,CDR3 DNA
-,TRBV5-1,TRBJ2-1,-,CASSLEGRGNNNEQFF,TGCGCCAGCAGCTTGGAAGGGCGGGGAAACAACAATGAGCAGTTCTTC
TRBD1,TRBV6-1,TRBJ1-1,-,CASSEHRGKSFF,TGTGCCAGCAGTGAACACAGGGGGAAATCTTTCTTT
-,TRBV5-1,TRBJ1-1,-,CASSHGQTSEAFF,TGCGCCAGCAGCCATGGACAGACCTCTGAGGCTTTCTTT
TRBD2,TRBV28,TRBJ2-7,-,CASSLPLAGLSEQYF,TGTGCCAGCAGTTTGCCTCTAGCGGGATTAAGCGAGCAGTACTTC
-,TRBV3-1/TRBV3-2,TRBJ2-2,-,CASSQFAGSNTGELFF,TGTGCCAGCAGCCAATTTGCGGGTTCGAACACCGGGGAGCTGTTTTTT
TRBD2,TRBV30,TRBJ2-5,few,CAWSVGLAEETQYF,TGTGCCTGGAGTGTAGGGCTAGCGGAAGAGACCCAGTACTTC
TRBD2,TRBV7-2,TRBJ2-5,-,CASSYYGSSGRGETQYF,TGTGCCAGCAGCTACTACGGTTCTAGCGGGAGAGGTGAGACCCAGTACTTC
-,TRBV7-6,TRBJ2-7,-,CASSLEGRGTTSRSEQYF,TGTGCCAGCAGCTTAGAGGGTAGGGGAACAACGTCCAGGAGCGAGCAGTACTTC
-,TRBV14,TRBJ1-4,-,CASSRFRGSNEKLFF,TGTGCCAGCAGCCGTTTCAGGGGAAGTAATGAAAAACTGTTTTTT
-,TRBV19,TRBJ2-7,few,CASSKTGVQTYEQYF,TGTGCCAGTAGTAAGACAGGCGTACAGACCTACGAGCAGTACTTC
-,TRBV10-3,TRBJ1-4,-,CAISARPGTNEKLFF,TGTGCCATCAGTGCCCGTCCAGGAACTAATGAAAAACTGTTTTTT
-,TRBV28,TRBJ2-1,-,CASSRGGTTYNEQFF,TGTGCCAGCAGCAGGGGTGGGACTACCTACAATGAGCAGTTCTTC
-,TRBV5-5,TRBJ1-3,-,CASSRTSYRSSGNTIYF,TGTGCCAGCAGCCGGACGTCTTACAGGAGCTCTGGAAACACCATATATTTT
TRBD2,TRBV6-2/TRBV6-3,TRBJ2-1,-,CASSLRATSGNEQFF,TGTGCCAGCAGTTTACGAGCAACTAGCGGTAATGAGCAGTTCTTC
TRBD1,TRBV19,TRBJ2-2,-,CASSILAAGTGGVGSTGELFF,TGTGCCAGTAGCATCCTAGCCGCCGGGACAGGGGGCGTAGGGAGCACCGGGGAGCTGTTTTTT
-,TRBV11-1,TRBJ1-4,-,CASSRTAFDEKLFF,TGTGCCAGCAGCCGGACAGCCTTTGATGAAAAACTGTTTTTT
-,TRBV18,TRBJ2-2,-,CASSPTTAYTGELFF,TGTGCCAGCTCACCAACGACAGCTTACACCGGGGAGCTGTTTTTT
TRBD1,TRBV5-1,TRBJ1-1,-,CASSSLTGGFTEAFF,TGCGCCAGCAGCTCACTGACAGGGGGCTTCACTGAAGCTTTCTTT
-,TRBV7-2,TRBJ2-2,-,CASRWTANTGELFF,TGTGCCAGCCGTTGGACAGCGAACACCGGGGAGCTGTTTTTT
-,TRBV7-2,TRBJ2-5,-,CASSRRARDYQETQYF,TGTGCCAGCAGCAGACGGGCCCGGGACTACCAAGAGACCCAGTACTTC
-,TRBV19,TRBJ1-1,-,CASSMRDLPTEAFF,TGTGCCAGTAGTATGCGGGATCTTCCCACTGAAGCTTTCTTT
-,TRBV21-1,TRBJ2-1,once,CASSKVPSRGVNEQFF,TGTGCCAGCAGCAAAGTCCCCTCAAGAGGCGTGAATGAGCAGTTCTTC